This T cell receptor (beta chain) comes out of a study of T cell repertoires in cytomegalovirus infection. Study-wide background: From public TCR beta signatures came an indication of both CMV infection and matching HLA type. Overall study results and limits: Using cumulative public TCR beta family frequency, the authors identified those who carried CMV together with the relevant HLA. Dominant in the ex vivo response were TCR beta clonotypes restricted by HLA-C and specific for CMV.

A note on this clonotype: Its antigen is currently unknown.

TCRdb called the reads again in MiXCR, with one record for every CDR3 protein. The sample yields 200,000 to 250,000 distinct CDR3 sequences, about 23% seen once. Germline V gives CDR1 MNHEY, CDR2 SVGAGI. V lost 8 bases and J lost 2; bases outside the gene matches: 11. This CDR3 spans 16 amino acids. The receptor was isolated from a human donor in good health (CMV status not recorded). Some clones in this sample may be carry-over from other donors' samples. The material sequenced was CD8+ T cells from PBMCs. V is TRBV6-5 and J is TRBJ1-1, with TRBD1 identical over 10 bases. The CDR3 reads CASQTRDRGVNTEAFF. The CDR3 DNA is TGTGCCAGCCAAACCCGGGACAGGGGAGTTAACACTGAAGCTTTCTTT.